A selection of T cell receptor beta chains follows, all from one sample in a study of T cells expressing NK-cell markers. Following a re-call of the 5' RACE reads, TCRdb has one entry per CDR3 protein and lacks DNA. This table holds some 150,000 distinct CDR3 sequences. Material for sequencing was blood T cells: a sorted CD56 or NKG2C T cell subset, CD4+ or CD8+ T cells, or bulk PBMC T cells (not recorded which). Receptor source: a man younger than 35 in good health. Both conserved end residues are part of each CDR3.

v_gene,j_gene,CDR3aa
TRBV6-5,TRBJ2-2,CASSLGTSNTGELFF
TRBV27,TRBJ2-1,CATLSGTGYNEQFF
TRBV7-2,TRBJ2-1,CASSLASQGGIEQFF
TRBV14,TRBJ1-2,CASHPGHDQPDGYTF
TRBV12-5,TRBJ1-5,CASGLGDQPQHF
TRBV11-2,TRBJ2-1,CASSLPTSGKYYNEQFF
TRBV4-2,TRBJ2-1,CASSQLAGGEFF
TRBV7-9,TRBJ2-1,CASIVAGAYNEQFF
TRBV12-3/TRBV12-4,TRBJ2-1,CASSPGTSGRDASYNEQFF
TRBV10-2,TRBJ2-1,CASSEKEFEQFF
TRBV6-2/TRBV6-3,TRBJ2-1,CASAGVNEQFF